A selection of T cell receptor beta chains follows, all from one sample in a study of beta chain features in type 1 diabetes. TCRdb keeps only in-frame clones here, not all; method: immunoSEQ multiplex PCR. Counted here are 250,000 or so clones, approximately 15% occurring once; the ten biggest clones make up about 0.018%. Material: naive CD4+ T cells from blood. The source is a man aged 25 to 40 with type 1 diabetes. Each CDR3 is given with its conserved first and last residue. The D gene is left open where the match is weak. Clone size is shown for a subset of rows, as once, few, many or a class of expanded clone.

D gene | J gene | V gene | clone size | CDR3 protein | CDR3 DNA
- | TRBJ2-2 | TRBV30 | - | CAWSSVRGNTGELFF | TGTGCCTGGAGTTCGGTACGGGGGAACACCGGGGAGCTGTTTTTT
- | TRBJ2-2 | TRBV9 | - | CASSVEHLNTGELFF | TGTGCCAGCAGCGTAGAACATCTGAACACCGGGGAGCTGTTTTTT
TRBD1 | TRBJ2-2 | TRBV30 | few | CAGGTGSTGELFF | TGTGCCGGAGGGACAGGGAGCACCGGGGAGCTGTTTTTT
TRBD1 | TRBJ1-3 | TRBV19 | few | CASRTQGAGNTIYF | TGTGCCAGTAGAACACAGGGGGCTGGAAACACCATATATTTT
- | TRBJ1-2 | TRBV11-2 | - | CASSLAEANYGYTF | TGTGCCAGCAGCCTGGCGGAAGCTAACTATGGCTACACCTTC
- | TRBJ1-2 | TRBV7-9 | few | CASSLGRGEAYGYTF | TGTGCCAGCAGCTTGGGGCGAGGGGAGGCCTATGGCTACACCTTC
TRBD1 | TRBJ2-5 | TRBV30 | - | CAWTRPGGVGQTQYF | TGTGCCTGGACCCGACCAGGGGGCGTGGGACAGACCCAGTACTTC
- | TRBJ1-5 | TRBV4-1 | - | CASSQGGQLSNQPQHF | TGCGCCAGCAGCCAAGGTGGTCAACTTAGCAATCAGCCCCAGCATTTT
TRBD2 | TRBJ2-7 | TRBV18 | few | CASSPGTSGIYEQYF | TGTGCCAGCTCGCCCGGGACTAGCGGAATCTACGAGCAGTACTTC
- | TRBJ1-2 | TRBV5-4 | - | CASNSRERQAYGYTF | TGTGCCAGCAACTCCCGGGAAAGACAGGCCTATGGCTACACCTTC
- | TRBJ2-7 | TRBV6-5 | few | CASSYSPTGYEQYF | TGTGCCAGCAGTTACTCTCCAACAGGGTACGAGCAGTACTTC
- | TRBJ2-5 | TRBV5-1 | - | CASSSDSRETQYF | TGCGCCAGCAGCTCGGACAGCCGAGAGACCCAGTACTTC
- | TRBJ2-7 | TRBV6-1 | few | CASSEAKSLREQYF | TGTGCCAGCAGTGAAGCGAAGTCACTTCGCGAGCAGTACTTC
- | TRBJ2-5 | TRBV5-1 | few | CASSARGQETQYF | TGCGCCAGCAGTGCCAGGGGACAAGAGACCCAGTACTTC
TRBD1 | TRBJ1-2 | TRBV10-3 | few | CAISVGTGGGYGYTF | TGTGCCATCTCGGTCGGGACAGGGGGCGGCTATGGCTACACCTTC
- | TRBJ2-7 | TRBV4-1 | few | CASSQDIERISYEQYF | TGCGCCAGCAGCCAAGATATCGAGAGAATCTCCTACGAGCAGTACTTC
- | TRBJ2-3 | TRBV5-1 | few | CASSPMGSAGTDTQYF | TGCGCCAGCAGCCCCATGGGTAGCGCGGGCACAGATACGCAGTATTTT
- | TRBJ2-7 | TRBV7-2 | few | CASSLGGSLGEQYF | TGTGCCAGCAGCTTAGGAGGGAGTCTAGGCGAGCAGTACTTC
- | TRBJ1-6 | TRBV27 | - | CASSLGLLASPLHF | TGTGCCAGCAGTCTCGGGTTATTAGCTTCACCCCTCCACTTT
- | TRBJ2-7 | TRBV5-1 | few | CASSPESSYEQYF | TGCGCCAGCAGTCCGGAGAGCTCCTACGAGCAGTACTTC
- | TRBJ2-7 | TRBV4-1 | - | CASSQDPSARNEQYF | TGCGCCAGCAGCCAAGATCCATCCGCTAGGAACGAGCAGTACTTC
TRBD1 | TRBJ1-2 | TRBV2 | - | CALRGTGLGYGYTF | TGTGCCTTGAGAGGGACAGGGTTAGGCTATGGCTACACCTTC
TRBD2 | TRBJ2-3 | TRBV13 | - | CASSSSETRLAGGPDTQYF | TGTGCCAGCAGCTCCAGTGAAACGAGACTAGCGGGGGGGCCAGATACGCAGTATTTT
- | TRBJ2-7 | TRBV30 | - | CAWSVSRYEQYF | TGTGCCTGGAGTGTTTCCCGCTACGAGCAGTACTTC
TRBD2 | TRBJ2-1 | TRBV7-2 | few | CASSLGAGLANYNEQFF | TGTGCCAGCAGCTTAGGTGCTGGACTAGCGAACTACAATGAGCAGTTCTTC
- | TRBJ1-1 | TRBV4-1 | few | CASSQATAVYTEAFF | TGCGCCAGCAGCCAAGCAACAGCGGTGTACACTGAAGCTTTCTTT
- | TRBJ1-1 | TRBV7-9 | - | CASSPNAYTEAFF | TGTGCCAGCAGTCCTAACGCTTACACTGAAGCTTTCTTT